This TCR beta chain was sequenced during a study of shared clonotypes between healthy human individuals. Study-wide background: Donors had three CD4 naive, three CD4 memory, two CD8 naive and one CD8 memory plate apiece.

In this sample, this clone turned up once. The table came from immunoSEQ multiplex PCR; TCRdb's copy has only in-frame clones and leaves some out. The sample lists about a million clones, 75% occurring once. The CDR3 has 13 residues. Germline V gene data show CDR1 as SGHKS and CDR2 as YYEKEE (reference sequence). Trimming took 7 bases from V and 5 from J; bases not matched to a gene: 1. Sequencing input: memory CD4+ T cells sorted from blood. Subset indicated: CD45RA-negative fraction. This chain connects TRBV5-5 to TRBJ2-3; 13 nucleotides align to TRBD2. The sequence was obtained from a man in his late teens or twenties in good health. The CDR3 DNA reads TGTGCCAGCGGGACTAGCGGGGTAGATACGCAGTATTTT. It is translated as CASGTSGVDTQYF.